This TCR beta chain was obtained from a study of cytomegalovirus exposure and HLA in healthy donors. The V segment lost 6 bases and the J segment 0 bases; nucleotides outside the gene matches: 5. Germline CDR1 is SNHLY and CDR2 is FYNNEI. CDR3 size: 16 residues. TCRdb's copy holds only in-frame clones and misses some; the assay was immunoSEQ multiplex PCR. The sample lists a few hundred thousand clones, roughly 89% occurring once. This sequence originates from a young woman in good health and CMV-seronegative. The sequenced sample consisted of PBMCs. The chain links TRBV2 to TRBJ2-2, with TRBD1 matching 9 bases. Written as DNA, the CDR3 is TGTGCCAGCAGGAACCGGGACAGGGCGAACACCGGGGAGCTGTTTTTT. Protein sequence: CASRNRDRANTGELFF.